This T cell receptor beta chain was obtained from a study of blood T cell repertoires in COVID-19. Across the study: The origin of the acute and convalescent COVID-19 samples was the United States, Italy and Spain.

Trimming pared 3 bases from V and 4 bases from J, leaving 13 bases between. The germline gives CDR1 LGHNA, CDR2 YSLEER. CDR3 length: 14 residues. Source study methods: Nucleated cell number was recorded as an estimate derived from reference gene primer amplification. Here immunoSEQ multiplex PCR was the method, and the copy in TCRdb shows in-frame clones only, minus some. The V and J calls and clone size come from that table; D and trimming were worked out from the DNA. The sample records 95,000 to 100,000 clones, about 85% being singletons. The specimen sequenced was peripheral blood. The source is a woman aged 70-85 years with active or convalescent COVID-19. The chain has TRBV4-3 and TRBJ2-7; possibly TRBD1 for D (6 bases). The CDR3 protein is CASSQGTQGYEQYF. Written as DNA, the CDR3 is TGCGCCAGCAGCCAGGGAACACAGGGATACGAGCAGTACTTC.